The present T cell receptor beta chain was sequenced within a study of T cells in Graves' hyperthyroidism and ophthalmopathy. TCR beta CDR3 region amplification was performed from RNA transcripts. Researchers ran a first-round RT-PCR on the TCR CDR3 using the HTBI primer set. TCRdb reprocessed the multiplex PCR reads via MiXCR and lists one record per CDR3 protein. The repertoire holds under 350,000 distinct CDR3 sequences, with approximately 22% as singletons. With a duration under 2 months, the hyperthyroidism was newly diagnosed in patients aged 18 to 65. Each 10 ml fresh peripheral blood draw supplied the PBMCs. A remark on this clonotype: The antigen is undetermined.

The CDR3 spans 16 residues. Germline CDR1 reads SEHNR; CDR2 reads FQNEAQ (reference sequence). V was shortened by 4 bases and J by 1 base, with 17 bases between the two germline ends. Findings and limits, study-wide: From stable hyperthyroidism, ophthalmopathy was set apart by a 13 V-J model. Blood samples included most of the expanded thyroid clonotypes exceeding 0.001.

The chain employs TRBV7-9 and TRBJ2-7; D gene ambiguous. Material: blood. The receptor comes from a woman aged 45 to 65 with Graves' hyperthyroidism. The CDR3 DNA follows: TGTGCCAGCAGCTCTACCTGGGCCGCGCTTTCCTACGAGCAGTACTTC. Its translation: CASSSTWAALSYEQYF.